This entry lists 11 T cell receptor beta chains sequenced from one sample in a study of T cells after yellow fever vaccination. TCRdb analysed the 5' RACE reads with MiXCR anew, one entry per CDR3 protein. The table records 400,000 or so distinct CDR3 sequences, roughly a sixth of them present only once. Sample: PBMCs, taken before the yellow fever booster vaccination. The receptor source for this set is a young man who received the YFV17D yellow fever vaccine.

This clonotype was found a few times. This rearrangement joins TRBV6-5 to TRBJ2-3, with D unclear. Trimming shortened V by 4 bases and J by 6 bases, and 8 bases separated the two germline ends. Looked up from germline, CDR1 is MNHEY and CDR2 is SVGAGI. The CDR3 extends over 12 amino acids. The CDR3 bases are TGTGCCAGCAGTTCTGTTGCGGATACGCAGTATTTT. Amino acid sequence: CASSSVADTQYF.

This clonotype has more than one count but fewer than ten. The genes are TRBV7-2 and TRBJ1-2, with 7 bases identical to TRBD1. Germline V gene data show CDR1 as SGHTA and CDR2 as FQGNSA. Trimming cost V 3 bases and J 7 bases; bases outside gene matches: 8. CDR3 size: 14 residues. CDR3 residues: CASSFSEGAFGYTF. DNA for the CDR3: TGTGCCAGCAGCTTCAGTGAGGGGGCATTTGGCTACACCTTC.

This clonotype has just a few counts. The chain joins TRBV25-1 to TRBJ1-2, with TRBD1 matching 9 bases. There are 13 residues in the CDR3. Germline V gene lookup returns CDR1 MGHDK and CDR2 SYGVNS. Losses at the gene ends were 5 bases for V and 8 bases for J; bases not matched to a gene: 6. The CDR3 sequence: CASSPRTGVGYTF. The DNA for the CDR3 is TGTGCCAGCAGTCCGCGGACAGGGGTAGGCTACACCTTC.

The chain uses TRBV27 and TRBJ1-1; maybe TRBD1 (6 bases). The CDR3 consists of 12 residues. In germline, CDR1 is MNHEY, CDR2 SMNVEV (reference sequence). V was cut by 6 bases and J by 8 bases, with 13 bases left in between. This chain's CDR3 is CASSGTGTEAFF. The CDR3 nucleotides read TGTGCCAGCAGCGGGACCGGGACAGAAGCTTTCTTT.

This clonotype was picked up a small number of times. The V and J genes are TRBV24-1 and TRBJ2-7; D is unresolved. The length of the CDR3 is 11 residues. V lost 5 bases and J lost 4, with 5 bases in between. Germline loops: CDR1 KGHDR, CDR2 SFDVKD. The CDR3 loop is CATSGPYEQYF. The CDR3 bases are TGTGCCACCAGTGGTCCGTACGAGCAGTACTTC.

The V gene is TRBV4-1, the J gene TRBJ1-1; 7 nucleotides align to TRBD1. V trimming: 2 bases; J trimming: 6 bases; junction bases outside the gene matches: 3. The length of the CDR3 is 13 residues. Germline V gives CDR1 MGHRA, CDR2 YSYEKL. CDR3 sequence: CASSQTQGAEAFF. CDR3 sequence (DNA): TGCGCCAGCAGCCAAACGCAGGGGGCTGAAGCTTTCTTT.

The CDR3: CASSPGQGDPLHF. The CDR3 DNA follows: TGCGCCAGCAGCCCCGGACAGGGCGACCCCCTCCACTTT. The chain joins TRBV5-1 to TRBJ1-6, with 8 bases identical to TRBD1. The CDR3 runs 13 residues. After removal of 4 bases from V and 13 bases from J, the junction contained 7 bases not matched to a gene. Germline CDR1 is SGHRS and CDR2 is YFSETQ.

This clonotype turned up a few times. This rearrangement joins TRBV28 to TRBJ1-2, with a tentative D call TRBD1 (5 bases). Germline-derived CDR1 and CDR2 are MDHEN and SYDVKM. This CDR3 region has 17 residues. Trimming removed 8 bases from V and 4 bases from J, with 26 bases in between. For the CDR3, the DNA is TGTGCCAGCTCGGCTACTCCTACGGGACCAGGCGGCTATGGCTACACCTTC. This translates into CASSATPTGPGGYGYTF.

In its sample, this clonotype was seen many times. The chain joins TRBV4-2 to TRBJ2-7; D possibly corresponds to TRBD2 (5 bases). This CDR3 has 12 amino acids. V was clipped by 0 bases and J by 6 bases, with 6 bases between them. In germline, CDR1 is LGHNA, CDR2 YNFKEQ. The CDR3 protein is CASSQERGEQYF. As DNA, the CDR3 is TGTGCCAGCAGCCAAGAACGGGGCGAGCAGTACTTC.

This clonotype was observed a handful of times. One junction end does not reproduce the germline sequence, and a read error may be involved. CDR3 nucleotide sequence: TGTGCCTGCAGACCCTACAGGGGGGGGAAGGAGACCCAGTACTTC. Translation: CACRPYRGGKETQYF. The chain links TRBV27 to TRBJ2-5, with D maybe TRBD1 (8 bases). Germline V lookup: CDR1 MNHEY, CDR2 SMNVEV (reference sequence). The CDR3 has 15 residues.

The chain links TRBV10-1 to TRBJ2-5; possibly TRBD1 for D (6 bases). The CDR3 has 13 residues. Germline V gene lookup returns CDR1 WNHNN and CDR2 SYGVQD (reference sequence). V lost 3 bases to trimming and J lost 2 bases, with 7 bases between them. The DNA for the CDR3 is TGCGCCAGCAGTGATGACAGGCAAGAGACCCAGTACTTC. Translation: CASSDDRQETQYF.